This T cell receptor beta chain was identified in a study of blood T cells in healthy people across ages. It was 9.5 to 10 milliliters of peripheral blood that were drawn from each donor. Total RNA amounts of at least 5 micrograms were extracted per sample. Then a second PCR, running roughly 7 to 11 cycles, was carried out with a sample-barcoded 5' primer and a J-beta primer mix. Each sample provided no less than 2.5 million CDR3-containing paired-end reads. TCRdb independently ran MiXCR on the 5' RACE reads; one entry per CDR3 protein. The table records about a million distinct CDR3 sequences, roughly 47% of them present only once. This clonotype appeared a few times. V was clipped by 3 bases and J by 5 bases, with 17 bases between them. Per the germline V gene, CDR1 is SGHRS and CDR2 is YFSETQ. The CDR3 runs to 15 residues.

The chain employs TRBV5-1 and TRBJ2-5, with D perhaps TRBD2 (5 bases). The receptor was isolated from a woman aged 60-70 years in good health. Sequencing was done on a sample of blood. CDR3 in DNA: TGCGCCAGCAGCTCGGTCGGAGGACGCCGGGAGACCCAGTACTTC. Protein sequence: CASSSVGGRRETQYF.